This T cell receptor beta chain derives from a study of blood T cell repertoires in COVID-19. About the research overall: PBMCs, B-cell-depleted T cells, or T cells were the source of the cDNA or gDNA that made up the material.

The CDR3 extends over 15 amino acids. Germline CDR1 reads SQVTM; CDR2 reads ANQGSEA. The ends were cut back, 4 bases at V and 4 bases at J, with 19 bases in the middle. Original processing methods: Reference gene primers were amplified, and this amplification served to estimate nucleated cell counts. The assay was immunoSEQ multiplex PCR, and TCRdb's table has in-frame clones only and misses some. D and trimming were read from the DNA, whereas the V and J calls and clone size are those reported in that table. The sample includes around 270,000 clones, under 85% seen only once; the top ten take 0.87%.

V is TRBV29-1 and J is TRBJ1-2, with TRBD1 as a possible D gene (5 bases). Specimen: peripheral blood. This clonotype originated in a human donor with COVID-19, enrolled during active disease. The donor label of this sample is uncertain. The CDR3 nucleotides read TGCAGCGTTGTTCTTCTCTTAGACAGCTTCTATGGCTACACCTTC. It specifies CSVVLLLDSFYGYTF.